This TCR beta chain was retrieved from a study of long-term antiretroviral therapy in people with HIV. Run at survey level, the immunoSEQ assay was version v3.0. Only in-frame clones appear in the TCRdb table, and some are missing; sequencing was by immunoSEQ multiplex PCR. The profile covers approximately 28,000 clones, with approximately 84% appearing a single time and roughly 0.94% taken by the ten largest. The specimen was unsorted PBMCs, collected 2 years after starting antiretroviral therapy. This clonotype was obtained from a man aged 50-59 years with HIV.

CDR3 in amino acids: CASSLDASGQTYGYTF. The CDR3, as DNA: TGTGCCAGCAGCTTAGATGCATCAGGACAGACCTATGGCTACACCTTC. This chain joins TRBV7-9 and TRBJ1-2, with D possibly being TRBD1 (6 bases). Between the trimmed V and J ends, which lost 1 base and 4 bases, there was a span of 16 bases. Germline assignment: CDR1 SEHNR and CDR2 FQNEAQ (reference sequence). The CDR3 has 16 amino acids. The full variable domain, rest sourced from reference TRBV7-9 and TRBJ1-2, is DTGVSQNPRHKITKRGQNVTFRCDPISEHNRLYWYRQTLGQGPEFLTYFQNEAQLEKSRLLSDRFSAERPKGSFSTLEIQRTEQGDSAMYLCASSLDASGQTYGYTFGSGTRLTVV.